One sample yielded the 25 T cell receptor beta chains listed below, sequenced in a study of blood T cell repertoires in COVID-19. Repertoires were generated with immunoSEQ multiplex PCR, while TCRdb's copy carries only in-frame clones and drops some. The sample has roughly 180,000 clones, around 87% seen once; the top ten hold roughly 0.99%. Specimen: peripheral blood. Receptors were obtained from a young man with acute or convalescent COVID-19.

The genes are TRBV2 and TRBJ2-1; 9 bases line up with TRBD1. This CDR3 is built from 14 residues. J was trimmed by 7 bases and V by 5 bases; bases with no gene match: 6. Germline V gene lookup returns CDR1 SNHLY and CDR2 FYNNEI. The CDR3 DNA reads TGTGCCAGCAGTTGGACAGGGGCGAGGAATGAGCAGTTCTTC. Translated, it gives CASSWTGARNEQFF.

The chain combines TRBV12-3 or TRBV12-4 with TRBJ1-3; possibly TRBD1 for D (5 bases). V was shortened by 5 bases and J by 1 base, with 6 bases between the two germline ends. The length of the CDR3 is 13 residues. The CDR3: CASSGHSGNTIYF. In DNA form, the CDR3 reads TGTGCCAGCAGTGGACATTCTGGAAACACCATATATTTT.

The chain is built from TRBV19 and TRBJ1-1; 8 bases map to TRBD1. CDR3 length equals 14 residues. The ends lost 7 bases at V and 6 bases at J; junction bases unmatched: 10. CDR1 and CDR2 (germline): LNHDA, SQIVND (reference sequence). CDR3 nucleotides: TGTGCCAGTAACCTGGACAGGGATCAAGCTGAAGCTTTCTTT. It yields the protein CASNLDRDQAEAFF.

This clone was observed a handful of times. The chain couples TRBV29-1 to TRBJ1-5; D might be TRBD1 (5 bases). CDR1 and CDR2 from the germline V gene are SQVTM and ANQGSEA. This CDR3 is 14 amino acids long. V lost 7 bases, J lost 2 bases, and 15 bases lay in between. CDR3 DNA: TGCAGCGATGTATGGGGGGTGGGCAATCAGCCCCAGCATTTT. Translated, it gives CSDVWGVGNQPQHF. Together with reference TRBV29-1 and TRBJ1-5, the CDR3 gives the full variable domain: SAVISQKPSRDICQRGTSLTIQCQVDSQVTMMFWYRQQPGQSLTLIATANQGSEATYESGFVIDKFPISRPNLTFSTLTVSNMSPEDSSIYLCSDVWGVGNQPQHFGDGTRLSIL.

The gene calls are TRBV6-1 and TRBJ2-7; 8 nucleotides match TRBD2. Germline V lookup: CDR1 MNHNS, CDR2 SASEGT. V dropped 2 bases and J dropped 2; count of bases not matched to a gene: 8. The CDR3 spans 16 residues. The CDR3 protein is CASSEISGDIPYEQYV. DNA of the CDR3: TGTGCCAGCAGTGAAATTAGCGGGGACATACCCTACGAGCAGTACGTC.

V gene TRBV30 combines with J gene TRBJ2-2; 8 bases match TRBD1. V shed 1 base and J 9 bases; nucleotides not matched to a gene: 10. This CDR3 spans 15 amino acids. Germline V gives CDR1 GTSNPN, CDR2 SVGIG (reference sequence). The CDR3 coding sequence is TGTGCCTGGAGTGCTACAGGGGGTGGGACCCGGGAGCTGTTTTTT. It encodes CAWSATGGGTRELFF. Filled out from reference TRBV30 and TRBJ2-2, the complete variable domain reads SQTIHQWPATLVQPVGSPLSLECTVEGTSNPNLYWYRQAAGRGLQLLFYSVGIGQISSEVPQNLSASRPQDRQFILSSKKLLLSDSGFYLCAWSATGGGTRELFFGEGSRLTVL.

A note on this clone: The same CDR3 arises from other DNA sequences in this sample as well. The rearrangement uses TRBV30 and TRBJ1-5; perhaps TRBD1 as D (5 bases). Between the trimmed V and J ends, which lost 0 bases and 2 bases, there was a span of 5 bases. The CDR3 has 13 amino acids. Per the germline V gene, CDR1 is GTSNPN and CDR2 is SVGIG (reference sequence). CDR3 residues: CAWSVGGNQPQHF. The DNA for the CDR3 is TGTGCCTGGAGTGTAGGGGGCAATCAGCCCCAGCATTTT.

The chain couples TRBV6-2 or TRBV6-3 to TRBJ1-1, with D unclear. The V end was cut by 3 bases, the J end by 0 bases, with 14 bases between. This CDR3 is 16 amino acids long. The germline V gene encodes CDR1 MNHEY and CDR2 SVGEGT. The CDR3 DNA reads TGTGCCAGCAGTTATGGCCCCGGACTCCTGAACACTGAAGCTTTCTTT. Translating it yields CASSYGPGLLNTEAFF.

This clone was observed a few times. The chain uses TRBV7-9 and TRBJ2-2; D may be TRBD1 (6 bases). Per germline, CDR1 SEHNR and CDR2 FQNEAQ (reference sequence). This CDR3 is 17 amino acids long. V was cut by 4 bases and J by 0 bases, with 15 bases left in between. The CDR3 sequence: CASSSLRQVANTGELFF. The CDR3 nucleotides are TGTGCCAGCAGCTCGCTCAGACAGGTCGCGAACACCGGGGAGCTGTTTTTT.

This chain uses TRBV10-3 with TRBJ2-7, with 10 positions matching TRBD1. CDR3 length: 15 residues. The germline V gene has CDR1 ENHRY and CDR2 SYGVKD. V was clipped by 6 bases and J by 2 bases; unmatched bases: 7. The CDR3 loop reads CAISLGGQGPYEQYF. CDR3 sequence (DNA): TGTGCCATCAGCTTGGGGGGACAGGGGCCCTACGAGCAGTACTTC.

The gene calls are TRBV7-9 and TRBJ1-2; TRBD1 matches at 9 bases. The CDR3 extends over 14 amino acids. The V segment lost 4 bases and the J segment 5 bases; nucleotides outside the gene matches: 5. Germline V gene data show CDR1 as SEHNR and CDR2 as FQNEAQ (reference sequence). The CDR3 is CASSSSGTGYGYTF. DNA for the CDR3: TGTGCCAGCAGCTCATCCGGGACAGGGTATGGCTACACCTTC.

This chain connects TRBV7-6 to TRBJ2-3; TRBD2 aligns across 11 bases. The junction had 13 bases not matched to a gene; V was cut back by 4 bases and J by 1 base. This CDR3 has 19 residues. The germline V gene encodes CDR1 SGHVS and CDR2 FNYEAQ. In DNA form, the CDR3 reads TGTGCCAGCAGCTCCCGGACTAGCGGGTTTTTGAGGGGCACAGATACGCAGTATTTT. Translating it yields CASSSRTSGFLRGTDTQYF.

The J gene is TRBJ2-1, the V gene TRBV11-2, with a possible D match to TRBD2 (6 bases). CDR1 is SGHAT, CDR2 FQNNGV, per germline. Between the trimmed V and J ends, which lost 3 bases and 15 bases, there was a span of 21 bases. The CDR3 runs 14 residues. The CDR3 reads CASSFGLGLLYRFF. The CDR3 region has the DNA TGTGCCAGCAGCTTCGGGCTGGGACTCCTATATCGGTTCTTC.

The chain joins TRBV5-1 to TRBJ2-1; D unclear. Germline V lookup: CDR1 SGHRS, CDR2 YFSETQ. This CDR3 region has 14 residues. V was pared by 0 bases and J by 7 bases, with 11 bases between. The CDR3 here is CASSLESEWNEQFF. DNA for the CDR3: TGCGCCAGCAGCTTGGAGAGTGAGTGGAATGAGCAGTTCTTC.

The rearrangement uses TRBV2 and TRBJ1-1; 7 nucleotides agree with TRBD1. After removal of 4 bases from V and 3 bases from J, the junction contained 5 bases not matched to a gene. The germline CDR1 and CDR2 sequences are SNHLY and FYNNEI. CDR3 length: 14 amino acids. This CDR3 reads CASSGETGYTEAFF. As DNA, the CDR3 is TGTGCCAGCAGTGGAGAGACAGGGTACACTGAAGCTTTCTTT. Based on the CDR3 plus reference TRBV2 and TRBJ1-1, the full variable domain is EPEVTQTPSHQVTQMGQEVILRCVPISNHLYFYWYRQILGQKVEFLVSFYNNEISEKSEIFDDQFSVERPDGSNFTLKIRSTKLEDSAMYFCASSGETGYTEAFFGQGTRLTVV.

The rearrangement uses TRBV5-1 and TRBJ1-2; a possible D gene is TRBD1 (6 bases). V lost 3 bases and J 3 bases, leaving 18 bases between the germline ends. The CDR3 length is 16 residues. In germline, CDR1 is SGHRS, CDR2 YFSETQ. Here the CDR3 reads CASSSRGATVDYGYTF. Written as DNA, the CDR3 is TGCGCCAGCAGCTCCCGGGGGGCGACGGTCGACTATGGCTACACCTTC.

This clone was seen only once. The chain couples TRBV19 to TRBJ2-2; D is unclear. V dropped 4 bases and J dropped 7 bases, with 13 bases sitting between them. This CDR3 region has 14 residues. Germline V gene sequence: CDR1 LNHDA, CDR2 SQIVND (reference sequence). The CDR3 sequence is CASSTSSVVGELFF. CDR3 bases: TGTGCCAGTAGTACTTCTTCGGTGGTCGGGGAGCTGTTTTTT.

This clone is a singleton in its sample. J is TRBJ2-4 and V is TRBV30; D gene ambiguous. This CDR3 is built from 14 residues. CDR1 is GTSNPN and CDR2 is SVGIG in the germline V gene (reference sequence). Trimming shortened V by 0 bases and J by 9 bases, and 15 bases separated the two germline ends. CDR3 nucleotides: TGTGCCTGGAGTGTACAGCCCGGCTTGGGCATTCAGTACTTC. Its translation: CAWSVQPGLGIQYF.

V is TRBV5-4 and J is TRBJ1-1, with 8 positions matching TRBD1. This CDR3 has 14 amino acids. J lost 4 bases, V lost 5 bases, and 7 bases had no gene match. Germline V gene lookup returns CDR1 SGHNT and CDR2 YYREEE (reference sequence). Written as DNA, the CDR3 is TGTGCCAGCAGTCCAGGGGGCTCAGGCACTGAAGCTTTCTTT. This encodes CASSPGGSGTEAFF.

This chain uses TRBV11-2 with TRBJ1-3; D uncertain. The germline V gene has CDR1 SGHAT and CDR2 FQNNGV. The CDR3 runs 12 residues. Trimming cost V 7 bases and J 8 bases, with 12 bases left between them. CDR3 bases: TGTGCCAGCACCCGGGAGGAAGACACCATATATTTT. It encodes CASTREEDTIYF.

V gene TRBV2 combines with J gene TRBJ1-1; maybe TRBD1 (6 bases). Deletions cut 2 bases from V and 7 bases from J, with 8 bases between. This CDR3 has 12 residues. CDR1 is SNHLY, CDR2 FYNNEI, per germline. The CDR3 loop reads CASSETGYEAFF. CDR3 DNA sequence: TGTGCCAGCAGTGAAACAGGGTATGAAGCTTTCTTT.

The chain uses TRBV28 and TRBJ1-1; 8 nucleotides line up with TRBD1. V shed 6 bases, J shed 11 bases, and the junction held 8 bases outside the gene matches. The CDR3 spans 12 residues. Germline V lookup: CDR1 MDHEN, CDR2 SYDVKM. DNA for the CDR3: TGTGCCAGCAGCCTAGGACAGGGTGGGGCTTTCTTT. Its translation: CASSLGQGGAFF.

V and J are TRBV7-9 and TRBJ2-1, with 8 bases aligning to TRBD2. Per the germline V gene, CDR1 is SEHNR and CDR2 is FQNEAQ (reference sequence). Trimming took 0 bases from V and 6 from J; bases not matched to a gene: 1. There are 14 residues in the CDR3. The CDR3 nucleotides are TGTGCCAGCAGCTTAGCTAGCGGGGCCAATGAGCAGTTCTTC. It codes for CASSLASGANEQFF.

This chain links TRBV6-6 with TRBJ1-4; 7 bases agree with TRBD1. The V gene end was trimmed by 7 bases and the J gene end by 7 bases; junction bases not matched to a gene: 6. CDR3 length: 13 amino acids. CDR1 MNHNY and CDR2 SVGAGI come from the germline V gene (reference sequence). CDR3 protein: CASNRQGGEKLFF. CDR3 DNA sequence: TGTGCCAGCAACCGACAGGGAGGTGAAAAACTGTTTTTT.

The genes are TRBV7-3 and TRBJ2-1; 8 positions agree with TRBD2. In germline, CDR1 is SGHTA, CDR2 FQGTGA. The ends lost 1 base at V and 7 bases at J; junction bases unmatched: 9. This CDR3 contains 16 residues. CDR3 amino acids: CASSLNDLAGGNEQFF. As DNA, the CDR3 is TGTGCCAGCAGCTTAAATGATCTAGCGGGTGGAAATGAGCAGTTCTTC.